This section outlines one T cell receptor (beta chain) sequence together with its context. Profiled with immunoSEQ multiplex PCR; TCRdb holds only in-frame clones, not every one. The sample has under 40,000 clones, just under 95% seen once. Deletions cut 5 bases from V and 3 bases from J, with 16 bases between. CDR3 length equals 15 residues. Germline loops: CDR1 LNHDA, CDR2 SQIVND (reference sequence). The record originates from a study of T cell changes during pregnancy in multiple sclerosis. This TCR was sampled from a female donor with multiple sclerosis, enrolled in a pregnancy study. The sample was CD8+ T cells from peripheral blood mononuclear cells, taken in the third trimester of pregnancy. The J gene is TRBJ1-1, the V gene TRBV19; D perhaps matches TRBD1 (5 bases). The chain's CDR3 is CASSPVGEGHTEAFF. The DNA for the CDR3 is TGTGCCAGTAGTCCCGTAGGGGAGGGGCACACTGAAGCTTTCTTT.